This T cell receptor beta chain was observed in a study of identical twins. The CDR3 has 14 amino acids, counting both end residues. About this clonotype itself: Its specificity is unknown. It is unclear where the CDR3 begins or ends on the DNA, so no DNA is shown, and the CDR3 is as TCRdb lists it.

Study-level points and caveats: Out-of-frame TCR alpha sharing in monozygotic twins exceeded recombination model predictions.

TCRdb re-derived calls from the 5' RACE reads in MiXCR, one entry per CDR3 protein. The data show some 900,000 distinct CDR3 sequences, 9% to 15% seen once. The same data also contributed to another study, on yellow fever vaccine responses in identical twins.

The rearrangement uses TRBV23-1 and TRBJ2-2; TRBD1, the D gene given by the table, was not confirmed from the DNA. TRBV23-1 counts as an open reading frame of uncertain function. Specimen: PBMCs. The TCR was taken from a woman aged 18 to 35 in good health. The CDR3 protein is CASSLRVTGELFFF.